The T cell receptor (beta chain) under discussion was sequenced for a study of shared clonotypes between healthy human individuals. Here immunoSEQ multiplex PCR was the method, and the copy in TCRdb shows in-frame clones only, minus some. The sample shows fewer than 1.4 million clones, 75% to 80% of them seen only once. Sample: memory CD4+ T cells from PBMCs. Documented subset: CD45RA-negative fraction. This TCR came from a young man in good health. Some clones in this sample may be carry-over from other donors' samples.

The CDR3 DNA sequence: TGTGCCAGCTCACCTCCGGCCAGCCGGAACACTGAAGCTTTCTTT. Its translation: CASSPPASRNTEAFF. The chain couples TRBV18 to TRBJ1-1; D gene unclear. The CDR3 has 15 residues. V was pared by 3 bases and J by 1 base, with 12 bases between. The germline V gene has CDR1 KGHSH and CDR2 LQKENI.